This record looks at one T cell receptor beta chain sequence and its context. The CDR3 extends over 13 amino acids. In germline, CDR1 is KGHDR, CDR2 SFDVKD. V was clipped by 11 bases and J by 2 bases, with 13 bases between them. Using genomic DNA as the template, TCR beta VDJ and CDR3 profiling was carried out. TCRdb re-analysed the reads in MiXCR, keeping a single row per CDR3 protein. The sample includes 100,000 to 150,000 distinct CDR3 sequences, under 65% of them seen just once. This record belongs to a study of CD8+CD57+ T cells in acquired aplastic anemia. Flow cytometry had shown expanded CD8+CD57+ cells in the patients chosen for sequencing.

The TCR comes from a human donor with aplastic anemia. The V and J genes are TRBV24-1 and TRBJ2-3; weak D call: TRBD2 (6 bases). Sequencing was performed on sorted CD4+, CD8+, or CD8+CD57+ T cells (not recorded which) from PBMCs. The CDR3 coding sequence is TGTGCCAGCAGCGGGCCTATCACAGATACGCAGTATTTT. Translating it yields CASSGPITDTQYF.